These 29 T cell receptor beta chains originate from one sample sequenced in a study of blood T cell repertoires in COVID-19. Only in-frame clones appear in the TCRdb table, and some are missing; sequencing was by immunoSEQ multiplex PCR. The sample includes 300,000 to 350,000 clones, about 90% of them seen just once. Sequencing was carried out using PBMCs or T cells enriched from blood (not recorded which). These receptors were collected from a woman aged 25 to 39 who had recovered from COVID-19.

This clone was observed a few times. The V gene is TRBV11-2, the J gene TRBJ1-2; TRBD1 aligns across 10 bases. J was trimmed by 5 bases and V by 2 bases; bases with no gene match: 5. Germline loops: CDR1 SGHAT, CDR2 FQNNGV. The CDR3 totals 15 residues. CDR3 DNA sequence: TGTGCCAGCAGCTTATCCAGACAGGGGGCGTATGGCTACACCTTC. Translation: CASSLSRQGAYGYTF. The full variable domain, with the rest looked up from reference TRBV11-2 and TRBJ1-2, is EAGVAQSPRYKIIEKRQSVAFWCNPISGHATLYWYQQILGQGPKLLIQFQNNGVVDDSQLPKDRFSAERLKGVDSTLKIQPAKLEDSAVYLCASSLSRQGAYGYTFGSGTRLTVV.

The chain has TRBV9 and TRBJ2-1; 10 bases align to TRBD2. CDR3 size: 15 residues. Per germline, CDR1 SGDLS and CDR2 YYNGEE. The J segment lost 6 bases and the V segment lost 0 bases, leaving 3 bases of the junction unmatched. Here the CDR3 reads CASSVGASGGNEQFF. In DNA, the CDR3 is TGTGCCAGCAGCGTAGGGGCTAGCGGGGGCAATGAGCAGTTCTTC.

The gene calls are TRBV5-1 and TRBJ1-1; D is uncertain. CDR3 length: 14 amino acids. The V gene lost 6 bases and the J gene lost 1 base, with 13 bases spanning the gap. Per germline, CDR1 SGHRS and CDR2 YFSETQ. CDR3 sequence: CASTPTSWNTEAFF. The DNA for the CDR3 is TGCGCCAGCACCCCTACTAGTTGGAACACTGAAGCTTTCTTT.

The V call is TRBV13, the J call TRBJ1-1; TRBD1 matches 9 bases. CDR3 size: 14 residues. Germline assignment: CDR1 PRHDT and CDR2 FYEKMQ (reference sequence). V was clipped by 3 bases and J by 4 bases; unmatched bases: 3. The CDR3 reads CASSFGQGPTEAFF. CDR3 DNA: TGTGCCAGCAGCTTCGGACAGGGGCCCACTGAAGCTTTCTTT. Complete variable domain (other parts from reference TRBV13 and TRBJ1-1): AAGVIQSPRHLIKEKRETATLKCYPIPRHDTVYWYQQGPGQDPQFLISFYEKMQSDKGSIPDRFSAQQFSDYHSELNMSSLELGDSALYFCASSFGQGPTEAFFGQGTRLTVV.

This clone was seen a handful of times. This chain joins TRBV19 and TRBJ2-7; 10 positions agree with TRBD1. V gave up 9 bases and J gave up 5 bases; unmatched junction bases: 4. The CDR3 loop spans 12 amino acids. CDR1 is LNHDA, CDR2 SQIVND, per germline (reference sequence). The CDR3 DNA reads TGTGCCAGCCAGGACAGGGGGAACGAGCAGTACTTC. This gives the protein CASQDRGNEQYF.

This clone has a single count. This chain joins TRBV5-1 and TRBJ1-2, with TRBD1 matching 7 bases. V lost 4 bases and J lost 1; bases outside the gene matches: 13. The CDR3 is 17 amino acids. Germline-derived CDR1 and CDR2 are SGHRS and YFSETQ. The CDR3 loop reads CASSPKTGRTFNYGYTF. DNA of the CDR3: TGCGCCAGCAGCCCCAAGACAGGGAGGACGTTTAACTATGGCTACACCTTC.

The chain joins TRBV15 to TRBJ1-1; TRBD1 is a possible D gene (6 bases). The CDR3 is 13 amino acids. V was cut by 5 bases and J by 5 bases, with 12 bases left in between. Germline values: CDR1 LNHNV, CDR2 YYDKDF (reference sequence). This chain's CDR3 is CATSGAQGTEAFF. The CDR3 DNA sequence: TGTGCCACCAGCGGCGCACAGGGAACTGAAGCTTTCTTT.

The V and J genes are TRBV4-3 and TRBJ1-4; D unresolved. This CDR3 contains 15 residues. With 1 base removed from V and 6 bases from J, the gap between germline ends came to 12 bases. The germline V gene has CDR1 LGHNA and CDR2 YSLEER. CDR3 residues: CASSQGAYRHEKLFF. The CDR3 nucleotides read TGCGCCAGCAGCCAAGGGGCATATCGACATGAAAAACTGTTTTTT.

This clone was counted a single time. CDR3 sequence: CASSLGGTGDNQPQHF. The DNA for the CDR3 is TGTGCCAGCAGCCTAGGTGGGACAGGGGACAATCAGCCCCAGCATTTT. This chain links TRBV3-1 (or the pseudogene TRBV3-2) with TRBJ1-5; TRBD1 matches 10 bases. Germline trimming cut 4 bases from V and 3 bases from J; bases unmatched to any gene: 6. The CDR3 is 16 residues long. Looked up from germline, CDR1 is LGHDT and CDR2 is YNNKEL (reference sequence).

The count of this clone is one. The V and J genes are TRBV7-7 and TRBJ1-3; TRBD1 is a possible D gene (5 bases). V dropped 1 base and J dropped 4 bases, with 11 bases sitting between them. The CDR3 sequence is 15 residues long. Germline lookup yields CDR1 SSHAT and CDR2 FNYEAQ (reference sequence). The CDR3 protein is CASSLERGPGNTIYF. The CDR3 DNA is TGTGCCAGCAGCTTAGAGCGGGGACCGGGAAACACCATATATTTT.

The chain carries TRBV7-7 and TRBJ1-5, with a possible D match to TRBD1 (5 bases). Germline assignment: CDR1 SSHAT and CDR2 FNYEAQ (reference sequence). V was trimmed by 3 bases and J by 0 bases, leaving 18 bases between them. This CDR3 is 18 amino acids long. The CDR3 coding sequence is TGTGCCAGCAGCTTGGGGGGGGGTTACGAGTATAGCAATCAGCCCCAGCATTTT. Its protein product is CASSLGGGYEYSNQPQHF.

The rearrangement joins TRBV2 to TRBJ2-3; 8 bases align to TRBD1. Unmatched junction bases numbered 14, after V lost 6 bases and J lost 3 bases. Germline V lookup: CDR1 SNHLY, CDR2 FYNNEI. CDR3 size: 17 residues. CDR3 in amino acids: CASSAHGQGVSTDTQYF. The DNA for the CDR3 is TGTGCCAGCAGCGCTCACGGACAGGGAGTAAGTACAGATACGCAGTATTTT.

The chain has TRBV18 and TRBJ2-3, with 10 bases that match TRBD2. The CDR3 consists of 16 residues. Germline CDR1 is KGHSH and CDR2 is LQKENI. The ends lost 3 bases at V and 0 bases at J; junction bases unmatched: 3. The CDR3 bases are TGTGCCAGCTCACCGGATAGCGGGGGGAGCACAGATACGCAGTATTTT. Translation gives CASSPDSGGSTDTQYF.

The chain uses TRBV28 and TRBJ2-3; 7 nucleotides match TRBD2. The CDR3 contains 17 residues. Germline CDR1 is MDHEN and CDR2 is SYDVKM. V lost 6 bases to trimming and J lost 2 bases; unmatched junction nucleotides: 14. CDR3 loop: CASSLGGAGFNTDTQYF. CDR3 sequence (DNA): TGTGCCAGCAGCCTAGGAGGAGCGGGGTTCAACACAGATACGCAGTATTTT.

The chain carries TRBV7-2 and TRBJ1-3; TRBD1 matches at 8 bases. The CDR3 has 15 residues. Per germline, CDR1 SGHTA and CDR2 FQGNSA. J was trimmed by 8 bases and V by 5 bases; bases with no gene match: 11. CDR3 loop: CASSPRGTGGHTIYF. CDR3 in DNA: TGTGCCAGCAGCCCACGAGGGACAGGAGGACACACCATATATTTT.

The chain carries TRBV6-1 and TRBJ2-7, with TRBD1 as a possible D gene (5 bases). The germline V and J ends were trimmed by 2 bases and 0 bases, with 11 bases remaining between them. The CDR3 consists of 15 residues. In germline, CDR1 is MNHNS, CDR2 SASEGT. CDR3 sequence: CASSEWTSSSYEQYF. Written as DNA, the CDR3 is TGTGCCAGCAGTGAATGGACATCGAGCTCCTACGAGCAGTACTTC.

The chain uses TRBV24-1 and TRBJ2-1; D is perhaps TRBD2 (7 bases). Germline-derived CDR1 and CDR2 are KGHDR and SFDVKD. The CDR3 loop spans 16 amino acids. Trimming shortened V by 3 bases and J by 4 bases, and 15 bases separated the two germline ends. Here the CDR3 reads CATSDRTVRGYNEQFF. Written as DNA, the CDR3 is TGTGCCACCAGTGATCGGACAGTGCGGGGGTACAATGAGCAGTTCTTC.

CDR3 in amino acids: CASSPTSGVYNEQFF. In DNA, the CDR3 is TGCGCCAGCAGCCCGACTAGCGGCGTCTACAATGAGCAGTTCTTC. The chain carries TRBV5-1 and TRBJ2-1, with 9 bases matching TRBD2. Germline V lookup: CDR1 SGHRS, CDR2 YFSETQ. The CDR3 is 15 amino acids. After removal of 4 bases from V and 3 bases from J, the junction contained 5 bases not matched to a gene.

The gene calls are TRBV6-4 and TRBJ2-1; 11 nucleotides align to TRBD2. Trimming removed 0 bases from V and 2 bases from J; junction bases left unmatched: 6. Germline lookup yields CDR1 MRHNA and CDR2 SNTAGT. The CDR3 consists of 18 residues. CDR3 in DNA: TGTGCCAGCAGTGACTCGTTTATGGGACTAGCGGCCTACAATGAGCAGTTCTTC. This encodes CASSDSFMGLAAYNEQFF.

The V and J genes are TRBV19 and TRBJ1-3, with 8 bases fitting TRBD1. The CDR3 totals 16 residues. V gave up 7 bases and J gave up 0 bases; unmatched junction bases: 8. CDR1 is LNHDA and CDR2 is SQIVND in the germline V gene (reference sequence). Here the CDR3 DNA reads TGTGCCAGTAAGCGGACAGGGTCGTACTCTGGAAACACCATATATTTT. The encoded protein is CASKRTGSYSGNTIYF.

The sample holds one count of this clone. The chain has TRBV19 and TRBJ2-1; TRBD2 aligns across 9 bases. Germline V gene lookup returns CDR1 LNHDA and CDR2 SQIVND (reference sequence). V was pared by 7 bases and J by 8 bases, with 15 bases of the junction left unmatched. The length of the CDR3 is 16 residues. CDR3 nucleotides: TGTGCCAGTACCACCCAGGGCGGGGGGGCGTCGGATGAGCAGTTCTTC. The encoded protein is CASTTQGGGASDEQFF.

This sequence joins TRBV5-4 and TRBJ1-2; D uncertain. V shed 2 bases and J shed 6 bases, with 11 bases lying between them. Germline lookup yields CDR1 SGHNT and CDR2 YYREEE (reference sequence). The CDR3 runs to 13 residues. DNA for the CDR3: TGTGCCAGCAGCTTAAGCACGGAGGATGGCTACACCTTC. As protein: CASSLSTEDGYTF.

The rearrangement joins TRBV11-2 to TRBJ2-7, with 9 bases that match TRBD1. The CDR3 extends over 13 amino acids. The germline gives CDR1 SGHAT, CDR2 FQNNGV. V was clipped by 5 bases and J by 5 bases; unmatched bases: 4. CDR3 region: CASSPDRGHEQYF. In nucleotides, the CDR3 is TGTGCCAGCAGCCCGGACAGGGGCCACGAGCAGTACTTC.

The CDR3 nucleotides are TGTGCCAGCAGAGCTGACAGGCGGTGGGACGAGCAGTACTTC. Amino acids: CASRADRRWDEQYF. V is TRBV6-5 and J is TRBJ2-7, with a possible D match to TRBD1 (6 bases). This CDR3 contains 14 residues. CDR1 and CDR2 (germline): MNHEY, SVGAGI. The V gene lost 6 bases and the J gene lost 5 bases, with 17 bases spanning the gap.

The chain carries TRBV20-1 and TRBJ1-1; D remains ambiguous. The V gene's germline CDR1 is DFQATT and CDR2 SNEGSKA (reference sequence). Trimming shortened V by 0 bases and J by 7 bases, and 6 bases separated the two germline ends. The CDR3 totals 11 residues. This CDR3 is CSARDPNEAFF. DNA for the CDR3: TGCAGTGCTAGAGATCCCAATGAAGCTTTCTTT.

The V call is TRBV20-1, the J call TRBJ2-5, with D tentatively TRBD1 (6 bases). The length of the CDR3 is 15 residues. From germline, CDR1 is DFQATT and CDR2 SNEGSKA (reference sequence). Trimming left V 3 bases short and J 2 bases short, with 16 bases between. The CDR3 here is CSASQQGDPQETQYF. CDR3 in DNA: TGCAGTGCTAGTCAACAGGGAGATCCTCAAGAGACCCAGTACTTC.

This clone was observed a few times. V usage is TRBV27 and J usage is TRBJ2-7; 7 positions match TRBD1. Germline V gene sequence: CDR1 MNHEY, CDR2 SMNVEV (reference sequence). V lost 6 bases, J lost 2 bases, and 13 bases stayed unmatched. The CDR3 runs to 16 residues. The chain's CDR3 is CASRLRQGMVTYEQYF. In nucleotides, the CDR3 is TGTGCCAGCAGGCTCAGACAGGGCATGGTAACCTACGAGCAGTACTTC.

This rearrangement joins TRBV10-1 to TRBJ2-3; TRBD1 matches 7 bases. CDR1 is WNHNN, CDR2 SYGVQD, per germline (reference sequence). The CDR3 contains 15 residues. Losses at the gene ends were 10 bases for V and 2 bases for J; bases not matched to a gene: 12. The CDR3 loop reads CAIAAQGWDTDTQYF. The DNA for the CDR3 is TGCGCCATCGCAGCACAGGGGTGGGACACAGATACGCAGTATTTT.

This chain connects TRBV28 to TRBJ1-6; 11 bases are a match to TRBD1. This CDR3 is 12 amino acids long. V lost 10 bases and J lost 9; bases outside the gene matches: 2. Germline V gene sequence: CDR1 MDHEN, CDR2 SYDVKM. The CDR3 sequence: CATGTGGSPLHF. CDR3 coding DNA: TGTGCCACCGGGACAGGGGGTTCACCCCTCCACTTT. The whole variable domain, filled in from reference TRBV28 and TRBJ1-6, reads DVKVTQSSRYLVKRTGEKVFLECVQDMDHENMFWYRQDPGLGLRLIYFSYDVKMKEKGDIPEGYSVSREKKERFSLILESASTNQTSMYLCATGTGGSPLHFGNGTRLTVT.